A single sample gave rise to the 3 T cell receptor beta chains below, sequenced in a study of CD8 T cells in Susac syndrome. Random hexamers primed reverse transcription of about 0.45 to 1 ug RNA. TCRdb fed the immunoSEQ multiplex PCR reads into MiXCR, producing one record per CDR3 protein. Seen here are 100,000 or so distinct CDR3 sequences, 85% to 95% observed once, and the top ten hold 0.11% to 0.15%. The sample comprised CD4+ T cells from PBMCs. The source is a human donor in good health.

This chain joins TRBV7-9 and TRBJ2-1; 9 nucleotides align to TRBD1. Germline-derived CDR1 and CDR2 are SEHNR and FQNEAQ (reference sequence). The CDR3 runs to 19 residues. Trimming cost V 4 bases and J 4 bases; bases outside gene matches: 17. CDR3 sequence reads: CASSSISGTGPSSYNEQFF. CDR3 coding DNA: TGTGCCAGCAGCTCGATTTCCGGGACAGGGCCCTCCTCTTACAATGAGCAGTTCTTC.

The rearrangement uses TRBV7-2 and TRBJ2-1; 9 bases are shared with TRBD2. Trimming cost V 1 base and J 3 bases; bases outside gene matches: 7. There are 17 residues in the CDR3. Germline V lookup: CDR1 SGHTA, CDR2 FQGNSA. This chain's CDR3 is CASSLVSGRGGYNEQFF. The CDR3 DNA reads TGTGCCAGCAGCTTAGTTAGCGGGAGAGGGGGCTACAATGAGCAGTTCTTC.

The V and J genes are TRBV9 and TRBJ2-7; maybe TRBD1 (5 bases). This CDR3 contains 14 residues. Per germline, CDR1 SGDLS and CDR2 YYNGEE. Trimming left V 5 bases short and J 4 bases short, with 16 bases between. The CDR3 DNA reads TGTGCCAGCAGTCCCGAAGGGGTGCGGTACGAGCAGTACTTC. It yields the protein CASSPEGVRYEQYF. Full variable domain (rest looked up from reference TRBV9 and TRBJ2-7): DSGVTQTPKHLITATGQRVTLRCSPRSGDLSVYWYQQSLDQGLQFLIQYYNGEERAKGNILERFSAQQFPDLHSELNLSSLELGDSALYFCASSPEGVRYEQYFGPGTRLTVT.